The clone carrying this TCR beta chain was seen a few times. The antigen is unknown. The protocol was immunoSEQ multiplex PCR, while the TCRdb copy is restricted to in-frame clones and leaves out a portion. Here the sample spans 80,000 to 100,000 clones, less than 90% being singletons. The length of the CDR3 is 16 residues. The V and J ends lost 0 bases and 0 bases respectively, with 9 bases between them. The germline V gene has CDR1 LGHNA and CDR2 YNFKEQ. This sample is part of a study of graft-versus-host responses after intestinal transplantation. Study-wide background: Transplants given to recipients were multivisceral, liver-intestinal, or isolated intestinal. Recipients uniformly received anti-thymocyte globulin induction, followed by tacrolimus and steroids for about three years. Regarding the study as a whole: Allografts from individuals with graft-donor T cell macrochimerism displayed high graft-versus-host to host-versus-graft clonal ratios.

This TCR came from a human donor who received an intestinal transplant. The rearrangement links TRBV4-2 to TRBJ1-5; weak D call: TRBD1 (5 bases). The sequenced sample was unstimulated CD8+ T cells sorted from spleen or lymph node cells, obtained before intestinal transplant. As DNA, the CDR3 is TGTGCCAGCAGCCAAGACAGGGAGTTTAGCAATCAGCCCCAGCATTTT. Residues: CASSQDREFSNQPQHF.